The T cell receptor (beta chain) under discussion was sequenced for a study of CD8 T cells in ankylosing spondylitis. TCRdb independently ran MiXCR on the 5' RACE reads; one entry per CDR3 protein. The sample includes 150,000 or so distinct CDR3 sequences, 9.5% to 13% of them seen just once. This CDR3 region has 17 residues. Trimming removed 5 bases from V and 4 bases from J, with 22 bases in between. Per the germline V gene, CDR1 is SEHNR and CDR2 is FQNEAQ (reference sequence). This clonotype was seen ten or more times. Its antigen is as yet unknown. General study results and limits: Previously reported in reactive arthritis synovial fluid and blood were some of the motif variants.

Sequenced input: blood, either unsorted or a sorted T cell fraction (not recorded which). The gene calls are TRBV7-9 and TRBJ2-3, with a weak D call TRBD1 (6 bases). This sequence was found in a male donor with ankylosing spondylitis or in good health (not recorded which). CDR3 in amino acids: CASSPSFRTSGADTQYF. CDR3 bases: TGTGCCAGCAGCCCTAGCTTTAGGACTTCAGGGGCAGATACGCAGTATTTT.